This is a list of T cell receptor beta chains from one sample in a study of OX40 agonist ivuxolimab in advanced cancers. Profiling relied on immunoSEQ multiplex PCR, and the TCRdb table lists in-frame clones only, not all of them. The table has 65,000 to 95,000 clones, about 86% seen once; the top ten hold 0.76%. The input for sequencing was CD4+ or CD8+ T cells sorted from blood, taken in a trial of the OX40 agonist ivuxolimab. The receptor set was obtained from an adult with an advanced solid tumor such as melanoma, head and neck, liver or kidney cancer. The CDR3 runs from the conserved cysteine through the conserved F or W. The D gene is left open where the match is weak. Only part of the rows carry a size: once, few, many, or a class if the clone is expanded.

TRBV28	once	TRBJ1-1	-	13	CASSPPQNTEAFF	TGTGCCAGCAGTCCCCCTCAAAACACTGAAGCTTTCTTT
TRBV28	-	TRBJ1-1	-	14	CASTTPGRAAEAFF	TGTGCCAGTACCACTCCGGGCAGGGCGGCTGAAGCTTTCTTT
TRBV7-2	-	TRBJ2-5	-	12	CASSFNRETQYF	TGTGCCAGCAGCTTCAACAGGGAGACCCAGTACTTC
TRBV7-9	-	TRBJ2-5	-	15	CASSLVGRGLETQYF	TGTGCCAGCAGCTTGGTCGGGCGCGGGTTGGAGACCCAGTACTTC
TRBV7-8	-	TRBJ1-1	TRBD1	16	CASSGRQGLADTEAFF	TGTGCCAGCAGCGGAAGACAGGGGCTGGCGGACACTGAAGCTTTCTTT
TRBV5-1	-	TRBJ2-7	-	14	CASSLQGPLYEQYF	TGCGCCAGCAGCTTACAGGGTCCCCTCTACGAGCAGTACTTC
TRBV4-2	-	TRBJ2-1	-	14	CASSRPGPRNEQFF	TGTGCCAGCAGCCGCCCGGGTCCTCGGAATGAGCAGTTCTTC
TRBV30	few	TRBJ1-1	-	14	CAWSESQGMRGAFF	TGTGCCTGGAGTGAAAGTCAGGGAATGAGGGGGGCTTTCTTT
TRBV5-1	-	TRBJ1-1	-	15	CASSRTVGRSTEAFF	TGCGCCAGCAGCCGGACAGTTGGTCGGAGCACTGAAGCTTTCTTT
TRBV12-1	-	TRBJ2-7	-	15	CASSTTGTDTYEQYF	TGTGCCAGCAGCACAACCGGGACTGATACCTACGAGCAGTACTTC
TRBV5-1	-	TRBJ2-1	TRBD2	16	CASSSTTSGGYNEQFF	TGCGCCAGCAGCTCGACGACTAGCGGGGGTTACAATGAGCAGTTCTTC
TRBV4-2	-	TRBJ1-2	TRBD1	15	CASNEGQGQGYGYTF	TGTGCCAGCAACGAGGGACAGGGGCAGGGCTATGGCTACACCTTC
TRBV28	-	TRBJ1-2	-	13	CASSRPGPYGYTF	TGTGCCAGCAGCCGGCCGGGACCCTATGGCTACACCTTC
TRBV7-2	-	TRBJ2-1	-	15	CASSLSRDSYNEQFF	TGTGCCAGCAGCTTAAGTCGGGACTCCTACAATGAGCAGTTCTTC
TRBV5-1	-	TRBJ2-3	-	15	CASAQLFLGSDTQYF	TGCGCCAGCGCACAGCTCTTCCTGGGGTCAGATACGCAGTATTTT
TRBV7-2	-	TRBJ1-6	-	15	CASRLATEYNSPLHF	TGTGCCAGCAGGTTAGCAACGGAGTATAATTCACCCCTCCACTTT